The entry below gives a single T cell receptor beta chain sequence along with its context. Here immunoSEQ multiplex PCR was the method, and the copy in TCRdb shows in-frame clones only, minus some. The repertoire holds roughly 7,100 clones, with about 90% as singletons. The data belong to a study of regulatory and conventional T cells in RAG deficiency. The trim removed 3 bases at V and 5 bases at J, leaving 13 bases unmatched. CDR3 length: 16 residues. Germline loops: CDR1 SGDLS, CDR2 YYNGEE. Genomic DNA came from blood regulatory T cells gated CD4+ CD25-high CD127-low. In addition, the sample was reused for a study of regulatory T cells. This second report adds: The PCR used 52 TRBV and 13 TRBJ primers.

The sequence came from a human donor in good health. The rearrangement joins TRBV9 to TRBJ1-1; 7 bases fit TRBD1. Sequencing was performed on CD127- CD25+ CD4+ Tregs sorted from blood. CDR3: CASSDRRGASRTEAFF. The CDR3 nucleotides read TGTGCCAGCAGCGACCGCAGGGGGGCAAGTAGGACTGAAGCTTTCTTT.